This T cell receptor (beta chain) originates from a study of shared clonotypes between healthy human individuals. This CDR3 has 21 amino acids. TCRdb keeps only in-frame clones here, not all; method: immunoSEQ multiplex PCR. The sample consists of roughly 1.4 million clones, approximately 98.5% of them appearing once. Sequencing was performed on naive CD4+ T cells sorted from blood. As for subset: CD45RA+ positively selected. The TCR originated in a man aged 25-40 years in good health. This chain uses TRBV7-5 with TRBJ2-1; the listed D gene, TRBD1, was not tested against the DNA. TRBV7-5 is listed as a pseudogene. The CDR3 region has the DNA TGTGCCAGAAGCTTAGGGCGCCGGGACAGGGGACTCCCAACCTCCTACAATGAGCAGTTCTTC. Translation gives CARSLGRRDRGLPTSYNEQFF.